This TCR beta chain stems from a study of cytomegalovirus exposure and HLA in healthy donors. Trimming took off 5 bases at V and 8 bases at J, with 19 bases between the two ends. The length of the CDR3 is 15 residues. CDR1 MNHEY and CDR2 SVGAGI come from the germline V gene. Assay used: immunoSEQ multiplex PCR; TCRdb lists only in-frame clones, some missing. This table has 300,000 to 450,000 clones, 86% appearing once. The chain carries TRBV6-5 and TRBJ2-1; no definite D call. The source is a young woman in good health and CMV-seronegative. Sequencing input: PBMCs. CDR3 in amino acids: CASSAPYAGFYEQFF. CDR3 nucleotide sequence: TGTGCCAGCAGTGCGCCCTACGCAGGTTTCTATGAGCAGTTCTTC.